These T cell receptor beta chains were read from a single sample in a study of CXCR3-negative and CXCR3-positive naive CD8 T cells. No DNA is given; TCRdb re-called the 5' RACE reads and lists each CDR3 protein once. This sample carries 43,000 or so distinct CDR3 sequences, with roughly 1.5% going to the ten biggest clones. The sample taken for sequencing was naive CXCR3- CD8+ T cells from blood. These receptors were obtained from a human donor in good health. Some clones in this sample may be carry-over from other donors' samples. Both conserved end residues are part of each CDR3.

>TRBJ1-1|TRBV12-3/TRBV12-4|12
CASIPGLREAFF
>TRBJ1-1|TRBV4-2|14
CASSPGGGTTEAFF
>TRBJ1-1|TRBV5-1|13
CASSSDRWTEAFF
>TRBJ2-4|TRBV6-6|15
CASSYSEGLADIQYF
>TRBJ1-1|TRBV29-1|14
CSVIHRDIDTEAFF
>TRBJ2-7|TRBV5-4|15
CASSSPDRGYYEQYF
>TRBJ2-1|TRBV15|16
CATSRDRGPLVDEQFF
>TRBJ2-2|TRBV5-1|16
CASSSLSGRAVGELFF
>TRBJ2-3|TRBV3-1|16
CASSHPTSGATDTQYF
>TRBJ1-6|TRBV28|13
CAGQTGPNSPLHF
>TRBJ2-1|TRBV6-6|13
CASGQTGVNEQFF
>TRBJ2-7|TRBV7-9|13
CASSFLPTHEQYF
>TRBJ2-3|TRBV29-1|13
CSVVSGATATQYF
>TRBJ2-1|TRBV24-1|14
CATQGPSFHNEQFF